The 8 T cell receptor beta chains listed next were all sequenced from one sample in a study of beta chain features in type 1 diabetes. As every portion of the isolated RNA was reverse transcribed, the sequencing read expressed TCRB transcripts. Method: immunoSEQ multiplex PCR; TCRdb's copy keeps in-frame clones and lacks some. Altogether about 140,000 clones are present, 9% to 10% being singletons, with the ten largest covering 0.5% to 0.65%. Material for sequencing was central memory CD4+ T cells from blood. The origin of the receptors is a middle-aged woman in good health.

In its sample, this clone was seen a few times. The chain uses TRBV29-1 and TRBJ1-1; 7 bases fit TRBD1. CDR3 size: 12 residues. V was pared by 5 bases and J by 4 bases, with 4 bases of the junction left unmatched. From germline, CDR1 is SQVTM and CDR2 ANQGSEA. The CDR3 spells CSVLQGVTEAFF. The CDR3 DNA follows: TGCAGCGTTCTCCAGGGGGTCACTGAAGCTTTCTTT. Drawing the rest from reference TRBV29-1 and TRBJ1-1, the complete variable domain is SAVISQKPSRDICQRGTSLTIQCQVDSQVTMMFWYRQQPGQSLTLIATANQGSEATYESGFVIDKFPISRPNLTFSTLTVSNMSPEDSSIYLCSVLQGVTEAFFGQGTRLTVV.

The table lists this clone with many counts. V is TRBV4-3 and J is TRBJ2-1, with 8 bases aligning to TRBD2. Trimming cost V 4 bases and J 3 bases; bases outside gene matches: 5. Germline V lookup: CDR1 LGHNA, CDR2 YSLEER. The CDR3 covers 15 residues. The CDR3 nucleotides are TGCGCCAGCAGCCCCCAAAGCGGGGGCTACAATGAGCAGTTCTTC. Translated, it gives CASSPQSGGYNEQFF.

The chain links TRBV14 to TRBJ1-3; D unresolved. Germline CDR1 reads SGHDN; CDR2 reads FVKESK. V lost 0 bases and J lost 0, with 6 bases in between. The CDR3 loop spans 15 amino acids. CDR3 nucleotide sequence: TGTGCCAGCAGCCAAGAGGGCCACTCTGGAAACACCATATATTTT. Amino acids: CASSQEGHSGNTIYF.

Details on this clone: This sample includes further DNA sequences coding for the same CDR3. The chain is built from TRBV9 and TRBJ2-5; 8 bases are shared with TRBD2. The CDR3 loop spans 15 amino acids. V shed 2 bases and J 5 bases; nucleotides not matched to a gene: 8. Germline values: CDR1 SGDLS, CDR2 YYNGEE. The CDR3 bases are TGTGCCAGCAGCGTTGGTCCGGGAGGGCAGGAGACCCAGTACTTC. It is translated as CASSVGPGGQETQYF. Combining the CDR3 with reference TRBV9 and TRBJ2-5 gives the whole variable domain DSGVTQTPKHLITATGQRVTLRCSPRSGDLSVYWYQQSLDQGLQFLIQYYNGEERAKGNILERFSAQQFPDLHSELNLSSLELGDSALYFCASSVGPGGQETQYFGPGTRLLVL.

V gene TRBV27 combines with J gene TRBJ2-5; D might be TRBD2 (6 bases). The CDR3 covers 14 residues. The V end was cut by 6 bases, the J end by 3 bases, with 14 bases between. The germline CDR1 and CDR2 sequences are MNHEY and SMNVEV (reference sequence). The CDR3 bases are TGTGCCAGCAGCAGCCCGGGAGAGAAAGAGACCCAGTACTTC. Translation: CASSSPGEKETQYF.

This clone was seen ten or more times. The chain uses TRBV9 and TRBJ1-6; D gene unclear. V was trimmed by 3 bases and J by 4 bases, leaving 2 bases between them. Germline V lookup: CDR1 SGDLS, CDR2 YYNGEE. The CDR3 runs 12 residues. The DNA of the CDR3 is TGTGCCAGCAGCGCGTATAATTCACCCCTCCACTTT. Its protein is CASSAYNSPLHF. The whole variable domain, filled in from reference TRBV9 and TRBJ1-6, reads DSGVTQTPKHLITATGQRVTLRCSPRSGDLSVYWYQQSLDQGLQFLIQYYNGEERAKGNILERFSAQQFPDLHSELNLSSLELGDSALYFCASSAYNSPLHFGNGTRLTVT.

In regard to this clone: The junction and the germline gene differ at one end; a read error may be behind it. The genes are TRBV7-2 and TRBJ1-2; 9 positions agree with TRBD1. The CDR3 has 15 amino acids. The germline CDR1 and CDR2 sequences are SGHTA and FQGNSA. The CDR3 region has the DNA TGTGCCAGCAGCTTAGGGACCACAGGGGGCTATAGCTACACCTTC. Translated, it gives CASSLGTTGGYSYTF.

This clone was seen a few times. The V gene is TRBV29-1, the J gene TRBJ2-3; TRBD2 might be the D (7 bases). Germline assignment: CDR1 SQVTM and CDR2 ANQGSEA. The CDR3 consists of 14 residues. The V gene lost 6 bases and the J gene lost 1 base, with 14 bases spanning the gap. CDR3 sequence reads: CSVPGGVGTDTQYF. The CDR3 nucleotides read TGCAGCGTCCCGGGGGGCGTGGGCACAGATACGCAGTATTTT.